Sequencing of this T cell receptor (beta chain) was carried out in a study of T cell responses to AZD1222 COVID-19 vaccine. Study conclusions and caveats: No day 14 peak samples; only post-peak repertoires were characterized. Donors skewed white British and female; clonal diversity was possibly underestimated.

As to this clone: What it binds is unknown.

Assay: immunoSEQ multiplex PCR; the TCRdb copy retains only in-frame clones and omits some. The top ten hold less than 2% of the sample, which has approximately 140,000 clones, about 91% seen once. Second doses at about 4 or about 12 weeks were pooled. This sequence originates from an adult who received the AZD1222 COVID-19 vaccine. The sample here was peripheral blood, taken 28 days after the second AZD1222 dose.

CDR3 DNA: TGTGCCAGCAGCTTAGGGTGGACTAGCGGGACAAAAACCTACGAGCAGTACGTC. Translating it yields CASSLGWTSGTKTYEQYV. This rearrangement joins TRBV7-8 to TRBJ2-7; 12 bases are a match to TRBD2. Trimming took 1 base from V and 2 from J; bases not matched to a gene: 9. The CDR3 length is 18 residues. Germline assignment: CDR1 SGHVS and CDR2 FQNEAQ.